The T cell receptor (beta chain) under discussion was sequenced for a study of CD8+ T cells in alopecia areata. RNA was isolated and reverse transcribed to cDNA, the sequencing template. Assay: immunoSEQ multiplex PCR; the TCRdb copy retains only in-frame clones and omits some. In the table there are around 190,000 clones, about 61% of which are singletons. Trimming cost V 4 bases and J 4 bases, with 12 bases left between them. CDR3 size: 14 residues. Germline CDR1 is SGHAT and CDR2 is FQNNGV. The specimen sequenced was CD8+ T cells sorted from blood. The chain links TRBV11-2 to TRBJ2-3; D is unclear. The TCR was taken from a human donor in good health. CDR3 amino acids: CASSSPSGADTQYF. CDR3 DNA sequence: TGTGCCAGCAGCTCCCCCTCGGGCGCAGATACGCAGTATTTT.